These T cell receptor beta chains were read from a single sample in a study of T cells in localized non-small cell lung cancer. Only in-frame clones appear in the TCRdb table, and some are missing; sequencing was by immunoSEQ multiplex PCR. The sample has about 17,000 clones, nearly 90% seen once. The sample here was peripheral blood mononuclear cells, taken before any cancer treatment. The receptors shown here come from a woman aged 35 to 75 with stage III lung adenocarcinoma. The CDR3 runs from the conserved cysteine through the conserved F or W.

TRBV7-8,CASSLLANYGYTF
TRBV2,CASSVQEQQFF
TRBV5-1,CASSLQGNTEAFF
TRBV7-2,CASSRTATNEKLFF
TRBV4-1,CASSQDKGAAGNTIYF
TRBV2,CASRERGVGGYTF
TRBV29-1,CSVEGARRTQYF
TRBV25-1,CASSVAGSRNYNEQFF
TRBV4-1,CASSQDLLYSTGGVYGYTF
TRBV11-2,CASSPGRGRETQYF
TRBV2,CASSEGGAGNTIYF
TRBV5-1,CASSPETYEQYF
TRBV29-1,CSVTNWARLNTEAFF
TRBV6-1,CASRAGTGGTGELFF
TRBV5-1,CASSSFGLSYNEQFF
TRBV7-2,CASSFQAGGTYEQYF
TRBV5-1,CASSLASDYEQYF
TRBV19,CASSDRVYEQYF
TRBV27,CASSLSRQPQHF
TRBV20-1,CSAKAGETQYF
TRBV18,CASSPPASYEQYF
TRBV19,CASSTVGLSNTGELFF
TRBV5-1,CASSSSGTGAETQYF
TRBV15,CATSELTGSSYNEQFF
TRBV10-2,CASLRLYSVNEQFF
TRBV9,CASSVGTAGRYGYTF
TRBV6-6,CASRGGASGYTF
TRBV7-8,CASSLEQGKSYEQYF
TRBV18,CASSYSPGYEQYF
TRBV7-8,CASSLLGAYNEQFF
TRBV27,CASSRTGYGYTF
TRBV12-5,CASGVSPVSYEQYF
TRBV19,CASSLKGNYEQYF
TRBV18,CASSPRTGDQETQYF
TRBV6-1,CASSEKLAGGSEQFF
TRBV9,CASSPQEYQETQYF
TRBV27,CASSFPTGELFF
TRBV30,CAWDPRWQTNTEAFF
TRBV7-8,CASVNLGREGETQYF
TRBV28,CASSGAVQNIQYF
TRBV15,CATSRDQTGGYTF
TRBV30,CAWSTDSGKGYTF
TRBV7-9,CASSFGGGEKLFF
TRBV5-4,CASSLAGGTDTQYF
TRBV28,CASSLGVGERGLQALHF
TRBV2,CASDRQTGTTDTQYF
TRBV9,CASSKTPGVNQPQHF
TRBV27,CASSSLSTSGGYEQYF
TRBV29-1,CSVAPAGVYNEQFF
TRBV9,CASSVVGVEQFF
TRBV4-1,CASSQGQPQTSGAPYEQYF
TRBV12-5,CASGSEPKTGGGETQYF
TRBV4-3,CASSQGPGVEQYF
TRBV4-2,CASSQEAQQNMNTEAFF
TRBV7-2,CASSSSLRNTEAFF
TRBV18,CASSPRTGGAGDYGYTF
TRBV5-1,CASSLSRGLASSETQYF
TRBV7-2,CASSSHGGGNTEAFF